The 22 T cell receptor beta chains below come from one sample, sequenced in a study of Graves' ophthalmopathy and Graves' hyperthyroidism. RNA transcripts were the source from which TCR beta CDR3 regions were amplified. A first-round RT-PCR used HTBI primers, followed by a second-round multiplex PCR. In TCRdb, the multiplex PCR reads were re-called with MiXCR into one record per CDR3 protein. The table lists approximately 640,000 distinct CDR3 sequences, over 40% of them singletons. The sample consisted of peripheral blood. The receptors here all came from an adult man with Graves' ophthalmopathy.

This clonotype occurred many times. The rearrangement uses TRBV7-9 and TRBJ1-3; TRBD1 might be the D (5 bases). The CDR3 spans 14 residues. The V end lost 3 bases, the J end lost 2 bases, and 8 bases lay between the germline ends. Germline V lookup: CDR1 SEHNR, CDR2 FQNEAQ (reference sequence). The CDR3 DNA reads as TGTGCCAGCAGCTTTGAAGGGGCTGGAAACACCATATATTTT. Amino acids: CASSFEGAGNTIYF.

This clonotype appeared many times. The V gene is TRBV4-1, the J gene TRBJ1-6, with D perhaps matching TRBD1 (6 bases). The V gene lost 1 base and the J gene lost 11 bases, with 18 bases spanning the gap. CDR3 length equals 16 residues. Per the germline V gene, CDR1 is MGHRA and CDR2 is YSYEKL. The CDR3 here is CASSQGRGSGVPPLHF. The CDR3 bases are TGCGCCAGCAGCCAAGGGAGAGGGTCAGGGGTCCCACCCCTCCACTTT.

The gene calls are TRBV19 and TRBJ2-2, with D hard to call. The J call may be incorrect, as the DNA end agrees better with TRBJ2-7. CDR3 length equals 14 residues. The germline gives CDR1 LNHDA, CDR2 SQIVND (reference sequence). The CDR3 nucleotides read TGTGCCAGTCAGTCGGAAGCGAACACCGGGGAGCAGTACTTC. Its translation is CASQSEANTGEQYF.

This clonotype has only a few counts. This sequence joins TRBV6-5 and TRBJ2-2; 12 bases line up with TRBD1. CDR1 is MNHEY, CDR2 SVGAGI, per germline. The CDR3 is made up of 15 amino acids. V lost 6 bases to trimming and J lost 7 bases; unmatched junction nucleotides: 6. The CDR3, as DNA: TGTGCCAGCAGAAGGGACAGGGGGCGAGTCGGGGAGCTGTTTTTT. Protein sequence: CASRRDRGRVGELFF.

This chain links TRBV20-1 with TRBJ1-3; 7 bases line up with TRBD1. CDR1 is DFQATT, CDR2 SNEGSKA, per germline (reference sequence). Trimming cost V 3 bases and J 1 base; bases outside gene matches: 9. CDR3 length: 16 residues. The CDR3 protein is CSASGGGGASGNTIYF. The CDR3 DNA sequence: TGCAGTGCTAGCGGCGGAGGGGGCGCTTCTGGAAACACCATATATTTT.

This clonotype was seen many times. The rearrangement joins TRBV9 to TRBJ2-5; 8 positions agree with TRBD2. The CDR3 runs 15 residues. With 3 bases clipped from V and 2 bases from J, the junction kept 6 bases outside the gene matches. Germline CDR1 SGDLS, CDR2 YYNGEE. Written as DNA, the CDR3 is TGTGCCAGCAGCGGAGACGGACTAGCACAAGAGACCCAGTACTTC. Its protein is CASSGDGLAQETQYF.

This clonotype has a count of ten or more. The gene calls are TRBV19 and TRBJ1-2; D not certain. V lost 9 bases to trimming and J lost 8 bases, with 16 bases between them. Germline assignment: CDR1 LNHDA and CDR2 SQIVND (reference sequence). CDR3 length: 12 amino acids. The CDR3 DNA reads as TGTGCCAGCAGATTCCGGGAACCCGGCTACACCTTC. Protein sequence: CASRFREPGYTF.

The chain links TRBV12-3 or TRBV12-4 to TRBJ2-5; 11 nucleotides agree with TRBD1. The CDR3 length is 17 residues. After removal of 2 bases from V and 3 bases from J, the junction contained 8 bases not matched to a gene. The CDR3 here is CASSLRGTGGSKETQYF. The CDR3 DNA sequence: TGTGCCAGCAGTTTAAGGGGGACAGGGGGGTCAAAAGAGACCCAGTACTTC.

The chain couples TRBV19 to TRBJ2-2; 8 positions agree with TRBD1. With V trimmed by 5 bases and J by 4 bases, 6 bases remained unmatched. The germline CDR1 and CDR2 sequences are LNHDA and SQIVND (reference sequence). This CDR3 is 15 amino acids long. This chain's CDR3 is CASSARDRRTGELFF. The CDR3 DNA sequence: TGTGCCAGTAGTGCCCGGGACAGGCGCACCGGGGAGCTGTTTTTT.

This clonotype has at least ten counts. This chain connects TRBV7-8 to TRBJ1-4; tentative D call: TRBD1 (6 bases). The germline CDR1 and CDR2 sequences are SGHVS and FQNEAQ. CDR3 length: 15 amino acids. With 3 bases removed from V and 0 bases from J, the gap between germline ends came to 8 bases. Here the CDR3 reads CASSFRGPTNEKLFF. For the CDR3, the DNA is TGTGCCAGCAGCTTCAGGGGCCCAACTAATGAAAAACTGTTTTTT.

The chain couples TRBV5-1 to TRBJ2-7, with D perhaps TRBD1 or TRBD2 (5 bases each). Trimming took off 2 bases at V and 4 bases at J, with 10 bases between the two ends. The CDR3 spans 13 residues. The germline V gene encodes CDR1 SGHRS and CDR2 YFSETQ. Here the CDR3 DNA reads TGCGCCAGCAGCTTCGGGGCCCGATACGAGCAGTACTTC. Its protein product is CASSFGARYEQYF. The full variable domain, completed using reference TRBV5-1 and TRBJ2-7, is KAGVTQTPRYLIKTRGQQVTLSCSPISGHRSVSWYQQTPGQGLQFLFEYFSETQRNKGNFPGRFSGRQFSNSRSEMNVSTLELGDSALYLCASSFGARYEQYFGPGTRLTVT.

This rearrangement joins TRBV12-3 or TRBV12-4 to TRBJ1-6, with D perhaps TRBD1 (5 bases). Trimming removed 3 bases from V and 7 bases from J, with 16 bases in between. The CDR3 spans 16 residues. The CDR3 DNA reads TGTGCCAGCAGTTTTTCCGTTGGGGGTAGGAATTCACCCCTCCACTTT. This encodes CASSFSVGGRNSPLHF.

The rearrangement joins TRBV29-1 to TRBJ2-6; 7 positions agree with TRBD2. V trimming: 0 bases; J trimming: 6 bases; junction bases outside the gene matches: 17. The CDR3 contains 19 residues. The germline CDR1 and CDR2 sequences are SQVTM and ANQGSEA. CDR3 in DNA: TGCAGCGTTGAAGAGCGCCCTAGCGGAACCTACTCTAAGGCCAACGTCCTGACTTTC. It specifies CSVEERPSGTYSKANVLTF.

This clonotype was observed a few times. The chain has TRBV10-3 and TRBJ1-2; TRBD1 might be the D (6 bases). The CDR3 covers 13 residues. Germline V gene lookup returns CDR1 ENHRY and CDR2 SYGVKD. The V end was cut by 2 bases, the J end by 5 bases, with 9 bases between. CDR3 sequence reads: CAISEGTTYGYTF. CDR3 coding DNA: TGTGCCATCAGTGAGGGGACAACGTATGGCTACACCTTC.

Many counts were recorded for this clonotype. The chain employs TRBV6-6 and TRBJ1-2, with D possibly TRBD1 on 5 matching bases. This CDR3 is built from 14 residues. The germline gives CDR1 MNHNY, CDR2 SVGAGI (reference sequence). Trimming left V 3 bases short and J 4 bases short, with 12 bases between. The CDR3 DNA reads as TGTGCCAGCAGTTATGGGGGGTTTAGCTATGGCTACACCTTC. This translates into CASSYGGFSYGYTF.

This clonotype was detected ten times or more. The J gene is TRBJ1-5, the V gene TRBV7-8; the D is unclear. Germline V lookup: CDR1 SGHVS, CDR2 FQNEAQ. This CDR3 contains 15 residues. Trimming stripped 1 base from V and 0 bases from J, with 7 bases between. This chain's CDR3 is CASSLVGISNQPQHF. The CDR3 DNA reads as TGTGCCAGCAGCTTAGTTGGGATTAGCAATCAGCCCCAGCATTTT.

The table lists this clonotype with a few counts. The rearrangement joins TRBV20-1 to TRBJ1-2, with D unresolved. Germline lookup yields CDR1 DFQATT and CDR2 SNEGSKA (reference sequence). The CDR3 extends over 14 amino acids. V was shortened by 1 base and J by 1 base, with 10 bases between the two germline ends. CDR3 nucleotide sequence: TGCAGTGCTAGAGTCGGGGAGATTAACTATGGCTACACCTTC. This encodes CSARVGEINYGYTF.

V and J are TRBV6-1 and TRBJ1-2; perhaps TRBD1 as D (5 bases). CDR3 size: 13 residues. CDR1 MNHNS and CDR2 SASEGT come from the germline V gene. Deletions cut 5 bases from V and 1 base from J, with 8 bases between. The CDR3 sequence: CASSYRFNYGYTF. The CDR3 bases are TGTGCCAGCAGTTACAGGTTTAACTATGGCTACACCTTC.

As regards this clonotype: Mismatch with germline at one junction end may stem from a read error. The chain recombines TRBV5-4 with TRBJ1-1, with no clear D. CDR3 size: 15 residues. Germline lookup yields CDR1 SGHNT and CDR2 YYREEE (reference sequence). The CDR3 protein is CASSHYDRDNTEAFF. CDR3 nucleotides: TGCGCCAGCAGCCATTATGACCGGGATAACACTGAAGCTTTCTTT. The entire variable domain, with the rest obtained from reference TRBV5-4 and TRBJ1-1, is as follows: ETGVTQSPTHLIKTRGQQVTLRCSSQSGHNTVSWYQQALGQGPQFIFQYYREEENGRGNFPPRFSGLQFPNYSSELNVNALELDDSALYLCASSHYDRDNTEAFFGQGTRLTVV.

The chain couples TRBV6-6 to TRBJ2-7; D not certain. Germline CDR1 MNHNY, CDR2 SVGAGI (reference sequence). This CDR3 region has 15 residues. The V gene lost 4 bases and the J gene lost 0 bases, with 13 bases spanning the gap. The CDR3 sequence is CASSSVKPSSYEQYF. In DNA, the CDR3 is TGTGCCAGCAGTTCAGTAAAACCGAGCTCCTACGAGCAGTACTTC.

CDR3 nucleotides: TGTGCCAGCAGCTTAAGAGGGGGTCCTACCTACGAGCAGTACTTC. It specifies CASSLRGGPTYEQYF. The gene calls are TRBV9 and TRBJ2-7; D possibly corresponds to TRBD1 (6 bases). The CDR3 is 15 residues long. V gave up 4 bases and J gave up 2 bases, with 16 bases separating them. The V gene's germline CDR1 is SGDLS and CDR2 YYNGEE.

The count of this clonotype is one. This CDR3 reads CSALTSGITYEQYF. The CDR3, as DNA: TGCAGTGCTCTAACTAGCGGGATCACCTACGAGCAGTACTTC. The chain couples TRBV20-1 to TRBJ2-7; TRBD2 aligns across 10 bases. Trimming removed 5 bases from V and 2 bases from J; junction bases left unmatched: 6. The CDR3 contains 14 residues. Germline V CDR1 and CDR2: DFQATT, SNEGSKA (reference sequence).